The clone carrying this TCR beta chain has a handful of counts. Germline values: CDR1 LGHDT, CDR2 YNNKEL (reference sequence). This CDR3 has 14 residues. Trimming pared 4 bases from V and 7 bases from J, leaving 14 bases between. TCRdb passed the RT-PCR reads through MiXCR, listing each CDR3 protein once. The sample yields more than 550,000 distinct CDR3 sequences, 12% to 15% seen once. Material: memory CD4+ T cells from blood. This clonotype originated in a female donor in good health, serving as a healthy control. The chain employs TRBV3-1 and TRBJ2-4; D gene unclear. CDR3 sequence (DNA): TGTGCCAGCAGCCCACTGGGCAAGGAGAACATTCAGTACTTC. This gives the protein CASSPLGKENIQYF.